These T cell receptor beta chains were read from a single sample in a study of cytomegalovirus exposure and HLA in healthy donors. Method: immunoSEQ multiplex PCR; TCRdb's copy keeps in-frame clones and lacks some. The repertoire holds approximately 300,000 clones, with about nine tenths as singletons. The material sequenced was PBMCs. These receptors were taken from a woman aged 25 to 39 in good health and CMV-seropositive. Each CDR3 is given with its conserved first and last residue. Each record gives: clone size, V gene, J gene, D gene, CDR3 DNA, CDR3 protein. The D gene is left open where the match is weak. Some rows have no size entry. The others give once, few or many, or a class for an expanded clone.

NA	TRBV4-2	TRBJ2-1	TRBD1	TGTGCCAGCAGCCAAGGTAGGGGGACAGGAGAATACAATGAGCAGTTCTTC	CASSQGRGTGEYNEQFF
NA	TRBV27	TRBJ2-2	NA	TGTGCCAGCCGATGGCTTAGGGAGAGGGCCGGGGAGCTGTTTTTT	CASRWLRERAGELFF
NA	TRBV7-2	TRBJ2-7	NA	TGTGCCAGCCGGGGGTTTGAGGGCGAGCAGTACTTC	CASRGFEGEQYF
NA	TRBV5-1	TRBJ2-2	NA	TGCGCCAGCAGTCAGGGTTATGCCGGGGAGCTGTTTTTT	CASSQGYAGELFF
NA	TRBV27	TRBJ2-7	TRBD2	TGTGCCAGCAATCGAAACGGGGGGAGGGGTTCCGAGCAGTACTTC	CASNRNGGRGSEQYF
NA	TRBV29-1	TRBJ2-7	NA	TGCAGCGTTGTTCCCAGGGACTCCTACGAGCAGTACTTC	CSVVPRDSYEQYF
NA	TRBV28	TRBJ2-3	TRBD2	TGTGCCAGCAGCTGGGGGACTAGCAGACATACGCAGTATTTT	CASSWGTSRHTQYF
NA	TRBV30	TRBJ1-2	NA	TGTGCCTGGAGTGAACTCGACGGTGGCTACACCTTC	CAWSELDGGYTF
few	TRBV4-3	TRBJ2-7	NA	TGCGCCAGCAGCTCTCCAACCTCCGAGCAGTACTTC	CASSSPTSEQYF
NA	TRBV7-9	TRBJ2-6	TRBD1	TGTGCCAGCAGCCCCCGACAGGGGGAAGGAACTGGGGCCAACGTCCTGACTTTC	CASSPRQGEGTGANVLTF
NA	TRBV29-1	TRBJ2-3	TRBD2	TGCAGCGTGAAGGGACTAGCGGGTTTAATCAGAGATACGCAGTATTTT	CSVKGLAGLIRDTQYF
NA	TRBV7-8	TRBJ1-2	NA	TGTGCCAGCAGCTTAAGCGGGTTAGCAGCAGGGAGCTATGGCTACACCTTC	CASSLSGLAAGSYGYTF
once	TRBV18	TRBJ1-5	NA	TGTGCCAGCTCCCAAGGTCGGGATCAGCCCCAGCATTTT	CASSQGRDQPQHF
NA	TRBV5-1	TRBJ2-3	NA	TGCGCCAGCAGCTTGGCGGGCACAGATACGCAGTATTTT	CASSLAGTDTQYF
once	TRBV4-3	TRBJ2-7	NA	TGCGCCAGCAGCCAAGGATGGGCTGTGGGTTACGAGCAGTACTTC	CASSQGWAVGYEQYF
NA	TRBV28	TRBJ2-1	TRBD2	TGTGCCAGCAGTCCAAGACTAGCGGGATTATACAATGAGCAGTTCTTC	CASSPRLAGLYNEQFF
NA	TRBV7-6	TRBJ2-6	TRBD1	TGTGCCAGCAGCTTAGCGGTATACCAGGGGGCCGCTGGGGCCAACGTCCTGACTTTC	CASSLAVYQGAAGANVLTF